This TCR beta chain was retrieved from a study of T cell clonality in common variable immunodeficiency. This clone was detected a few times. The antigen is undetermined. Read sequence stops 3 residues before the CDR3 end, and the germline J gene provides the missing end. TCRdb's table, derived via immunoSEQ multiplex PCR, lists solely in-frame clones and lacks some. The sample was found to contain 25,000 to 30,000 clones, and every one recurs. Study observations and caveats: Fewer deletions and N-nucleotide insertions were reportedly seen in common variable immunodeficiency TCR beta sequences.

Trimming cost V 3 bases and J 5 bases, with 18 bases left between them. CDR1 and CDR2 from the germline V gene are SGHRS and YFSETQ. CDR3 length: 16 residues. The clonotype comes from a human donor with common variable immunodeficiency. Sequences were obtained from peripheral blood mononuclear cells. The V and J genes are TRBV5-1 and TRBJ2-1; tentative D call: TRBD2 (8 bases). The sequenced part of the CDR3 DNA is TGCGCCAGCAGCTGGGACGGGAGGGGGCGAGACAATGAG. It codes for CASSWDGRGRDNE. The entire CDR3 protein reads CASSWDGRGRDNEQFF.